The T cell receptor beta chain under discussion was sequenced for a study of T cells in Graves' hyperthyroidism and ophthalmopathy. Unmatched junction bases numbered 5, after V lost 6 bases and J lost 7 bases. This CDR3 comprises 12 residues. The definition of stable Graves' hyperthyroidism was no ophthalmopathy progression within 18 months. The hyperthyroidism patients had all been newly diagnosed, and their disease duration was under 2 months. Their ages ranged from 18 to 65 years. Notes on the study in general: Most expanded thyroid clonotypes above 0.001 recurred in blood. From stable hyperthyroidism, ophthalmopathy was set apart by a 13 V-J model.

RNA transcripts served as the template for amplifying TCR beta CDR3 regions. TCR CDR3 regions were first amplified by RT-PCR with HTBI primers. In TCRdb, the multiplex PCR reads were re-called with MiXCR into one record per CDR3 protein. The sample shows 450,000 to 650,000 distinct CDR3 sequences, less than 25% of them seen only once. At least ten counts were recorded for this clonotype. Antigen specificity is unknown. The source of this sequence is a man between 18 and 35 years old with Graves' hyperthyroidism. Sequenced material: blood. The V call is TRBV12-3 or TRBV12-4, the J call TRBJ1-2, with 7 bases fitting TRBD1. In nucleotides, the CDR3 is TGTGCCAGCAGCTGGGGACAGCTTGGCTACACCTTC. This sequence encodes CASSWGQLGYTF.